What follows are 16 T cell receptor beta chains derived from one specimen sequenced in a study of OX40 agonist ivuxolimab in advanced cancers. The data were produced by immunoSEQ multiplex PCR, yet TCRdb's version contains in-frame clones alone and is incomplete. Of some 44,000 clones listed, 70% to 90% are singletons. This specimen consisted of CD4+ or CD8+ T cells sorted from blood, obtained in a trial of the OX40 agonist ivuxolimab. Receptors were obtained from an adult with an advanced solid tumor such as melanoma, head and neck, liver or kidney cancer.

The J gene is TRBJ1-5, the V gene TRBV7-2; D unclear. Germline V gene sequence: CDR1 SGHTA, CDR2 FQGNSA. Trimming stripped 1 base from V and 14 bases from J, with 15 bases between. This CDR3 has 13 residues. CDR3 region: CASSLGDHRNKHF. CDR3 sequence (DNA): TGTGCCAGCAGCTTAGGGGATCACCGGAACAAGCATTTT.

This chain links TRBV5-6 with TRBJ1-5; no clear D gene. This CDR3 is built from 14 residues. Trimming took off 0 bases at V and 3 bases at J, with 7 bases between the two ends. The V gene's germline CDR1 is SGHDT and CDR2 YYEEEE. This CDR3 is CASSLGQNNQPQHF. The CDR3, as DNA: TGTGCCAGCAGCTTGGGGCAGAACAATCAGCCCCAGCATTTT.

The chain employs TRBV6-5 and TRBJ2-3, with 9 positions matching TRBD2. The CDR3 is made up of 12 amino acids. Germline V lookup: CDR1 MNHEY, CDR2 SVGAGI. Losses at the gene ends were 5 bases for V and 9 bases for J; bases not matched to a gene: 3. CDR3 coding DNA: TGTGCCAGCAGTCCCAGCGGGGGGACGCAGTATTTT. Protein sequence: CASSPSGGTQYF.

In the case of this clone: This same CDR3 is encoded by further DNA sequences in the sample. The chain is built from TRBV6-6 and TRBJ2-7; either TRBD1 or TRBD2 may supply D (5 bases each). The CDR3 consists of 12 residues. Germline V gene data show CDR1 as MNHNY and CDR2 as SVGAGI (reference sequence). Trimming took 5 bases from V and 2 from J, leaving 7 bases between them. CDR3 region: CASSGTAYEQYF. The CDR3 DNA is TGTGCCAGCAGTGGGACCGCCTACGAGCAGTACTTC.

This rearrangement joins TRBV28 to TRBJ1-5, with D uncertain. The CDR3 extends over 15 amino acids. The V end lost 5 bases, the J end lost 6 bases, and 17 bases lay between the germline ends. Germline V gene sequence: CDR1 MDHEN, CDR2 SYDVKM. CDR3 nucleotide sequence: TGTGCCAGCAGTCCCGAGCCCGGGTACGTTCAGCCCCAGCATTTT. Its translation is CASSPEPGYVQPQHF.

The CDR3 spells CASSRESPSGIRSTDTQYF. The CDR3 nucleotides read TGTGCCAGCAGCCGCGAAAGCCCTAGCGGGATTAGAAGCACAGATACGCAGTATTTT. This chain links TRBV7-2 with TRBJ2-3; 9 bases agree with TRBD2. Germline CDR1 and CDR2: SGHTA and FQGNSA. The CDR3 contains 19 residues. V was clipped by 5 bases and J by 0 bases; unmatched bases: 15.

The chain couples TRBV19 to TRBJ1-2, with TRBD1 matching over 7 bases. The junction had 8 bases not matched to a gene; V was cut back by 3 bases and J by 4 bases. The CDR3 length is 15 residues. Germline V gene data show CDR1 as LNHDA and CDR2 as SQIVND (reference sequence). The CDR3 reads CASSMQQGRAYGYTF. The DNA of the CDR3 is TGTGCCAGTAGTATGCAACAGGGGCGGGCCTATGGCTACACCTTC.

The J gene is TRBJ1-5, the V gene TRBV6-5, with 8 positions matching TRBD1. Germline loops: CDR1 MNHEY, CDR2 SVGAGI. The V gene end was trimmed by 6 bases and the J gene end by 2 bases; junction bases not matched to a gene: 3. This CDR3 spans 14 amino acids. The CDR3 is CASRVDRGNQPQHF. In DNA form, the CDR3 reads TGTGCCAGCAGAGTGGACAGGGGCAATCAGCCCCAGCATTTT.

The CDR3 sequence is CASSLAQGAQETQYF. The CDR3 DNA sequence: TGTGCCAGCAGCTTAGCACAGGGGGCTCAGGAGACCCAGTACTTC. The chain carries TRBV7-2 and TRBJ2-5; 9 bases match TRBD1. This CDR3 has 15 residues. Germline loops: CDR1 SGHTA, CDR2 FQGNSA. V was pared by 0 bases and J by 5 bases, with 4 bases of the junction left unmatched.

This clone was counted between two and nine times. The V gene is TRBV28, the J gene TRBJ2-3, with 14 bases identical to TRBD2. Germline CDR1 is MDHEN and CDR2 is SYDVKM. The CDR3 length is 17 residues. The junction had 5 bases not matched to a gene; V was cut back by 6 bases and J by 0 bases. The CDR3 sequence: CASSRLAGGPSTDTQYF. For the CDR3, the DNA is TGTGCCAGCAGCCGACTAGCGGGAGGGCCCAGCACAGATACGCAGTATTTT.

The CDR3 sequence is CASSSWTGAGEQYF. The CDR3 DNA reads TGTGCCAGCAGTTCCTGGACAGGGGCGGGCGAGCAGTACTTC. The chain joins TRBV6-5 to TRBJ2-7; 9 bases fit TRBD1. The CDR3 runs to 14 residues. The V gene end was trimmed by 4 bases and the J gene end by 6 bases; junction bases not matched to a gene: 7. CDR1 is MNHEY, CDR2 SVGAGI, per germline.

V usage is TRBV5-4 and J usage is TRBJ2-1; TRBD1 might be the D (5 bases). V was cut by 1 base and J by 3 bases, with 11 bases left in between. Per germline, CDR1 SGHNT and CDR2 YYREEE (reference sequence). The CDR3 covers 15 residues. CDR3: CASSLWQGIYNEQFF. DNA for the CDR3: TGTGCCAGCAGCTTGTGGCAGGGAATCTACAATGAGCAGTTCTTC.

About this clone itself: Different DNA sequences within this sample yield the same CDR3. The chain uses TRBV2 and TRBJ2-1, with D possibly called TRBD1 or TRBD2 (5 bases each). Trimming removed 5 bases from V and 5 bases from J, with 16 bases in between. The CDR3 runs 15 residues. CDR1 is SNHLY, CDR2 FYNNEI, per germline. CDR3 DNA: TGTGCCAGCAGTATAAGGGGAGCCTCGAACAATGAGCAGTTCTTC. Amino acids: CASSIRGASNNEQFF.

For this clone: One end of the junction is discordant with germline, which a read error may explain. This chain links TRBV2 with TRBJ2-1; D remains unclear. Germline CDR1 is SNHLY and CDR2 is FYNNEI. The CDR3 runs 15 residues. CDR3 residues: CAGSERSTPRNEQFF. Here the CDR3 DNA reads TGTGCCGGCAGTGAAAGGTCGACTCCGAGAAATGAGCAGTTCTTC.

This chain links TRBV15 with TRBJ1-2; D is unresolved. The V and J ends lost 0 bases and 0 bases respectively, with 17 bases between them. The CDR3 spans 18 residues. Germline CDR1 LNHNV, CDR2 YYDKDF (reference sequence). CDR3 sequence: CATSRDHSSTGANYGYTF. The CDR3, as DNA: TGTGCCACCAGCAGAGACCATTCGAGTACCGGGGCTAACTATGGCTACACCTTC.

Of note for this clone: Within the sample, other DNA sequences also encode this same CDR3. The chain is built from TRBV7-9 and TRBJ1-5, with a possible D match to TRBD1 (6 bases). V was clipped by 0 bases and J by 8 bases, with 20 bases between them. This CDR3 has 17 amino acids. Germline V gives CDR1 SEHNR, CDR2 FQNEAQ (reference sequence). CDR3: CASSLAVGGRAGEPQHF. The CDR3 DNA follows: TGTGCCAGCAGCTTAGCTGTAGGGGGGCGGGCCGGGGAGCCCCAGCATTTT.